This section outlines one T cell receptor beta chain sequence together with its context. Its cognate antigen has yet to be identified. There are no base qualities to consult, and no much larger clone falls within one base. Its CDR3 holds 10 amino acids, cysteine through phenylalanine. Of all the DNA, just the CDR3 is kept, 30 bases in frame from base 1. V is cut by 6 bases and J by 4 bases, and the space between the germline ends is 6 bases. Per the germline V gene (reference sequence), GTSNPN is the CDR1 and SVGIG is the CDR2. The library was obtained by the immunoSEQ multiplex PCR assay. Here the immuneACCESS table is served through TCRdb, limited to in-frame sequences with V and J called. Missing clones are a known gap in these copies; in checked studies unresolved V genes cover under half, and the rest lacks a known reason. The sample table lists around 80,000 clones, roughly nine tenths of them with a count of one. Around 2.6% of the sample goes to the ten largest clones.

The data stem from a study of T cell changes during pregnancy in multiple sclerosis (dated by TCRdb to between 2017 and 2020). Context from the whole study: In women with multiple sclerosis, the researchers looked at how the T cell repertoire shifted as pregnancy progressed.

The clonotype was recovered from a female donor with multiple sclerosis, enrolled in a pregnancy study. This material consisted of peripheral blood, taken before pregnancy. The chain couples TRBV30 to TRBJ1-1; the D gene is unclear. Here is the DNA: TGTGCCTGCAGGTTCACTGAAGCTTTCTTT. Translated, it gives CACRFTEAFF.